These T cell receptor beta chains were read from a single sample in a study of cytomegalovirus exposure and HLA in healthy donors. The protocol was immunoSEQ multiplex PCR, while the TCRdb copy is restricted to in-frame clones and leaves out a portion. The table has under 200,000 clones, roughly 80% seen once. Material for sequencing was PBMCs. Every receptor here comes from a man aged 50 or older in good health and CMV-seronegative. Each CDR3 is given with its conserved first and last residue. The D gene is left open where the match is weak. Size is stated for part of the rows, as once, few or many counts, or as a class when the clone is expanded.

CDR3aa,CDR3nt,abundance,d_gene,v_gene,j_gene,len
CASSLGLGSTDTQYF,TGTGCCAGCAGCTTGGGACTAGGCTCCACAGATACGCAGTATTTT,NA,TRBD2,TRBV11-3,TRBJ2-3,15
CASSLRGKTGELFF,TGTGCCAGCAGCCTCAGGGGGAAAACCGGGGAGCTGTTTTTT,NA,TRBD1,TRBV7-2,TRBJ2-2,14
CASARTGGQPQHF,TGTGCCAGCGCCCGGACAGGGGGTCAGCCCCAGCATTTT,NA,TRBD1,TRBV6-5,TRBJ1-5,13
CASSPGRQNYEKLFF,TGCGCCAGCAGCCCTGGTAGACAGAACTATGAAAAACTGTTTTTT,NA,NA,TRBV5-1,TRBJ1-4,15
CASSLGPLADTDTQYF,TGTGCCAGCAGCTTGGGGCCTCTGGCGGACACAGATACGCAGTATTTT,NA,NA,TRBV12-1,TRBJ2-3,16
CASSLGGASGQNEQFF,TGTGCCAGCAGCTTAGGGGGGGCTAGCGGTCAGAATGAGCAGTTCTTC,NA,NA,TRBV13,TRBJ2-1,16
CASSQETANTGELFF,TGCGCCAGCAGCCAAGAAACGGCGAACACCGGGGAGCTGTTTTTT,NA,NA,TRBV4-3,TRBJ2-2,15
CASSPDRTYEQYF,TGTGCCAGCAGCCCGGACAGAACCTACGAGCAGTACTTC,NA,NA,TRBV7-8,TRBJ2-7,13
CATPGQGADTQYF,TGTGCCACTCCGGGACAGGGCGCAGATACGCAGTATTTT,NA,TRBD1,TRBV6-4,TRBJ2-3,13
CSVPGGGFLNEQFF,TGCAGCGTTCCGGGGGGTGGGTTCCTCAATGAGCAGTTCTTC,few,TRBD2,TRBV29-1,TRBJ2-1,14
CASSLEERGAHEAFF,TGTGCCAGCAGCCTGGAGGAACGGGGGGCCCACGAAGCTTTCTTT,once,NA,TRBV4-2,TRBJ1-1,15
CASSLNSGGFQFF,TGCGCCAGCAGCCTGAATAGCGGGGGTTTTCAGTTCTTC,NA,TRBD2,TRBV5-1,TRBJ2-1,13
CASSLGAKNRFTEAFF,TGTGCCAGCAGTTTGGGGGCGAAGAATCGGTTCACTGAAGCTTTCTTT,NA,NA,TRBV27,TRBJ1-1,16
CASSQGSTEAFF,TGTGCCAGCAGTCAGGGGAGCACTGAAGCTTTCTTT,NA,NA,TRBV7-2,TRBJ1-1,12
CSSSLDFAGETQYF,TGTTCCAGCAGCTTAGACTTCGCAGGGGAGACCCAGTACTTC,NA,NA,TRBV7-9,TRBJ2-5,14
CASSIRQGRSPLHF,TGTGCCAGTAGTATCCGACAGGGCCGATCACCCCTCCACTTT,NA,TRBD1,TRBV19,TRBJ1-6,14
CASSLYYRGSTDTQYF,TGTGCCAGCAGTTTATATTATAGGGGTAGCACAGATACGCAGTATTTT,NA,NA,TRBV27,TRBJ2-3,16
CASIPTGGSYGYTF,TGTGCCAGCATCCCGACAGGGGGCTCCTATGGCTACACCTTC,NA,TRBD1,TRBV6-5,TRBJ1-2,14
CATRLPGTGELFF,TGTGCCACCAGGCTTCCCGGCACCGGGGAGCTGTTTTTT,NA,NA,TRBV15,TRBJ2-2,13
CASSVEGQGETQYF,TGTGCCAGCAGCGTAGAGGGGCAGGGGGAGACCCAGTACTTC,NA,NA,TRBV9,TRBJ2-5,14
CASSQAPEAWHGYTF,TGCGCCAGCAGCCAAGCCCCGGAAGCGTGGCATGGCTACACCTTC,NA,NA,TRBV4-3,TRBJ1-2,15
CASRRGQSISYEQYF,TGTGCCAGTAGAAGGGGACAGTCGATCTCCTACGAGCAGTACTTC,NA,TRBD1,TRBV19,TRBJ2-7,15
CASSQSRHDHEKLFF,TGCGCCAGCAGCCAAAGTCGACACGACCATGAAAAACTGTTTTTT,few,NA,TRBV4-1,TRBJ1-4,15
CASSGFGTEYNQPQHF,TGTGCCAGCAGTGGATTCGGGACAGAGTACAATCAGCCCCAGCATTTT,NA,TRBD1,TRBV6-1,TRBJ1-5,16
CATRAGPSYNEQFF,TGTGCCACAAGGGCGGGGCCCTCCTACAATGAGCAGTTCTTC,NA,NA,TRBV10-3,TRBJ2-1,14
CASSLGDRNYGYTF,TGCGCCAGCAGCTTGGGTGACAGAAACTATGGCTACACCTTC,NA,NA,TRBV5-1,TRBJ1-2,14
CASSQGHGYTF,TGTGCCAGCAGTCAGGGGCACGGCTACACCTTC,NA,NA,TRBV7-9,TRBJ1-2,11
CASKNWDTSYNEQFF,TGTGCCAGCAAGAATTGGGACACATCCTACAATGAGCAGTTCTTC,NA,NA,TRBV27,TRBJ2-1,15
CASSPGGTDTQYF,TGTGCCAGCTCACCAGGAGGGACAGATACGCAGTATTTT,NA,NA,TRBV18,TRBJ2-3,13
CASSLDRGPGNTIYF,TGTGCCAGCAGCCTGGACAGGGGCCCCGGAAACACCATATATTTT,NA,TRBD1,TRBV7-2,TRBJ1-3,15
CASTRGTEYNEQFF,TGTGCCAGCACCCGTGGAACAGAATACAATGAGCAGTTCTTC,once,NA,TRBV9,TRBJ2-1,14
CASSRGGLRLNYGYTF,TGTGCCAGCAGTAGGGGGGGGTTACGACTTAACTATGGCTACACCTTC,NA,NA,TRBV2,TRBJ1-2,16
CASKISGGRTDTQYF,TGTGCCAGCAAAATTAGCGGGGGCCGCACAGATACGCAGTATTTT,NA,TRBD2,TRBV2,TRBJ2-3,15
CASSQDLLSGGAFGKNIQYF,TGTGCCAGCAGCCAAGATCTGCTGAGCGGGGGGGCCTTTGGCAAAAACATTCAGTACTTC,once,TRBD2,TRBV4-2,TRBJ2-4,20
CASSGHRNTEAFF,TGTGCCAGCAGCGGTCACAGGAACACTGAAGCTTTCTTT,NA,NA,TRBV9,TRBJ1-1,13
CASSLVGAAFTDTQYF,TGTGCCAGCAGCTTAGTGGGGGCAGCTTTCACAGATACGCAGTATTTT,NA,NA,TRBV7-8,TRBJ2-3,16
CASSPGGVGETQYF,TGTGCCAGCAGCCCGGGGGGAGTAGGGGAGACCCAGTACTTC,NA,TRBD2,TRBV9,TRBJ2-5,14
CATDRQGFSYEQYF,TGTGCCACCGACAGACAGGGGTTTTCCTACGAGCAGTACTTC,NA,TRBD1,TRBV10-3,TRBJ2-7,14
CASSQRQGDQPQHF,TGCGCCAGCAGCCAAAGACAGGGGGATCAGCCCCAGCATTTT,NA,TRBD1,TRBV4-3,TRBJ1-5,14
CSEDAQRDSPLHF,TGCAGCGAAGACGCTCAGCGGGATTCACCCCTCCACTTT,NA,NA,TRBV29-1,TRBJ1-6,13
CASSPGTSGYNEQFF,TGTGCCAGCAGCCCAGGGACTAGCGGCTACAATGAGCAGTTCTTC,NA,TRBD2,TRBV9,TRBJ2-1,15
CASSPGASPSTDTQYF,TGTGCCAGCTCACCAGGGGCTTCCCCAAGCACAGATACGCAGTATTTT,NA,NA,TRBV18,TRBJ2-3,16
CSVEDSGGAKTQYF,TGCAGCGTTGAAGATAGCGGGGGCGCAAAGACCCAGTACTTC,NA,TRBD2,TRBV29-1,TRBJ2-5,14
CASSPGQGPGDTQYF,TGTGCCAGCAGCCCAGGACAGGGCCCTGGAGATACGCAGTATTTT,NA,TRBD1,TRBV7-9,TRBJ2-3,15
CASRKTGGYSNQPQHF,TGCGCCAGCAGGAAGACAGGGGGCTATAGCAATCAGCCCCAGCATTTT,once,TRBD1,TRBV4-1,TRBJ1-5,16
CATSARGNTDTQYF,TGTGCCACCTCCGCCAGGGGAAACACAGATACGCAGTATTTT,NA,NA,TRBV9,TRBJ2-3,14
CASSLGGREETQYF,TGTGCCAGCAGCTTAGGCGGGCGTGAGGAGACCCAGTACTTC,NA,NA,TRBV7-2,TRBJ2-5,14
CAWSEDYEQFF,TGTGCCTGGAGCGAGGACTATGAGCAGTTCTTC,NA,NA,TRBV30,TRBJ2-1,11
CASWTGPSYNSPLHF,TGTGCCAGCTGGACAGGGCCTTCATACAATTCACCCCTCCACTTT,NA,TRBD1,TRBV6-1,TRBJ1-6,15
CASSPGQGQPQHF,TGTGCCAGCAGCCCAGGACAGGGACAGCCCCAGCATTTT,NA,TRBD1,TRBV7-2,TRBJ1-5,13